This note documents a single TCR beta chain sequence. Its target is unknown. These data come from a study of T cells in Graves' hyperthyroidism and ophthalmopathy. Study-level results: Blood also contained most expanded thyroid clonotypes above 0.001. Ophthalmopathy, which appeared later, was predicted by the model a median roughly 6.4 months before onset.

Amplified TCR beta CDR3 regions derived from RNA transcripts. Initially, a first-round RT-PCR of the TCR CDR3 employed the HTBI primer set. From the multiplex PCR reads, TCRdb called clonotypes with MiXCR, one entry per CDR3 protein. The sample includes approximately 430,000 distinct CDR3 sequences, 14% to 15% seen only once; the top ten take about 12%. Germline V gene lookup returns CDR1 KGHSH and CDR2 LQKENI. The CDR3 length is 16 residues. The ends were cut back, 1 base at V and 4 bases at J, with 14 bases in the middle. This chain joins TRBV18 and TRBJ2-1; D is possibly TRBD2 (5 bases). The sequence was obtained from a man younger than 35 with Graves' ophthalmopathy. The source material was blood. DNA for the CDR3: TGTGCCAGCTCACCACTAAGGACTCCTGGATACAATGAGCAGTTCTTC. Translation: CASSPLRTPGYNEQFF.